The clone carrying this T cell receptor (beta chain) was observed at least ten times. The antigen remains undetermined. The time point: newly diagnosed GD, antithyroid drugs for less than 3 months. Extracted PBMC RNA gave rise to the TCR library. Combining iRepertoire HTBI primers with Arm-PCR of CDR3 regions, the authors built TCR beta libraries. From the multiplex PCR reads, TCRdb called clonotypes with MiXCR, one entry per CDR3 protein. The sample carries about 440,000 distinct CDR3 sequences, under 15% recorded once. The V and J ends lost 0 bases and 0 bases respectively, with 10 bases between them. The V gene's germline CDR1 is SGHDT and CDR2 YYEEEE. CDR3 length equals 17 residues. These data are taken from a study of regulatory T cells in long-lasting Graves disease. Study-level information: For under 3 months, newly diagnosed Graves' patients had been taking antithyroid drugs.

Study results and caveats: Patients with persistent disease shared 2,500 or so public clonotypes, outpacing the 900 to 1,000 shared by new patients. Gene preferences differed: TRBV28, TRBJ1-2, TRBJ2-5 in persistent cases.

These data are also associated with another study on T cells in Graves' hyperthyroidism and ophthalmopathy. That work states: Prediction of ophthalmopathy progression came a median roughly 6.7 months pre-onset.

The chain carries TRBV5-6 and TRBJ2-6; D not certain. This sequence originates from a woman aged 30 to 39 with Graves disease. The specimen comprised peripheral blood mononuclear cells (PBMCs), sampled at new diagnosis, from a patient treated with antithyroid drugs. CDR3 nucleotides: TGTGCCAGCAGCTTGGTTGTTCGCACCTCTGGGGCCAACGTCCTGACTTTC. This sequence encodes CASSLVVRTSGANVLTF.